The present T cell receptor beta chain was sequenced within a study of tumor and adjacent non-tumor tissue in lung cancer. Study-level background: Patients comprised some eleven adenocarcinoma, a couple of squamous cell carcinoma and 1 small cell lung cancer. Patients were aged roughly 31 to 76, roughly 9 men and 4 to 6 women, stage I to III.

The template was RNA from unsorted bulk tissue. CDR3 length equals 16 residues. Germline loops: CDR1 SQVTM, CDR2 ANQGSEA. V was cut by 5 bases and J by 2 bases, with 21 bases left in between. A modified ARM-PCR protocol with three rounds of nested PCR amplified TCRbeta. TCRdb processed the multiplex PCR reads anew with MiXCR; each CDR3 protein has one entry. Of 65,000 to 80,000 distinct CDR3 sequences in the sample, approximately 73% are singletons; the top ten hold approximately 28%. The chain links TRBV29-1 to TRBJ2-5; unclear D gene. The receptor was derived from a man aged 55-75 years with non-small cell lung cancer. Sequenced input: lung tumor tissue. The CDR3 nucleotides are TGCAGCGTTCGTTTTACCCTGATGGAGCGACAAGAGACCCAGTACTTC. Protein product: CSVRFTLMERQETQYF.